This T cell receptor beta chain stems from a study of molecular identifiers for immune sequencing clone quantification. Overall study findings and caveats: Highly expanded clones may be undercounted when identical TCR molecules share barcodes. For effector cells, clones above 20 RNA copies held over 99% of molecules; for naive cells, under 1%.

TCRdb processed the PCR reads anew with MiXCR; each CDR3 protein has one entry. The sample has fewer than 100,000 distinct CDR3 sequences; around a fifth are singletons. Input for naive CD8 libraries was about 19,000 to 1,100,000 sorted cells; the RNA fraction used was 10%, 30% or 50%. The CDR3 is 11 amino acids. Trimming took off 4 bases at V and 4 bases at J, with 4 bases between the two ends. Per the germline V gene, CDR1 is SQVTM and CDR2 is ANQGSEA. This clonotype appeared many times. Its antigen is not identified. The origin of this receptor is a human donor in good health. Some libraries in this study had Jurkat cell RNA spiked in. This chain uses TRBV29-1 with TRBJ2-2; unclear D gene. Sequenced: naive CD8+ T cells from blood, with Jurkat cell RNA spiked in. As to subset: FACS-sorted CD8+CD4-CCR7+CD45RA+ naive T cells. The CDR3 DNA reads as TGCAGCGTTGTGTCCACCGGGGAGCTGTTTTTT. Residues: CSVVSTGELFF.